The following is a T cell receptor beta chain sequence with its context. The sample comes from a study of T cell responses to AZD1222 COVID-19 vaccine. The method was immunoSEQ multiplex PCR; TCRdb's version includes in-frame clones alone and lacks a portion of them. The top ten hold 4.5% to 6% of the sample, which has some 140,000 clones, around 85% seen once. Germline-derived CDR1 and CDR2 are SGHDT and YYEEEE. Trimming took 5 bases from V and 7 from J; bases not matched to a gene: 4. CDR3 size: 14 residues. This rearrangement joins TRBV5-6 to TRBJ1-4, with 11 bases identical to TRBD1. This receptor was identified in an adult in good health. The sequenced sample was peripheral blood, obtained on day 0 of MenACWY control vaccination. The CDR3 DNA is TGTGCCAGCAGGTGGACAGGGGGCCCTGAAAAACTGTTTTTT. It yields the protein CASRWTGGPEKLFF.